The 28 T cell receptor beta chains in this list originate from one sample, sequenced in a study of T cells in lung cancer brain metastases. Profiled with immunoSEQ multiplex PCR; TCRdb holds only in-frame clones, not every one. The table has about 1,200 clones, 89% seen once; the top ten hold about 3.8%. Sequenced input: tumor tissue from a brain metastasis. Receptor source: a man aged 65 to 79 with non-small cell lung cancer that had spread to the brain.

V usage is TRBV10-3 and J usage is TRBJ2-1, with D possibly being TRBD2 (6 bases). Germline V gives CDR1 ENHRY, CDR2 SYGVKD. The V gene lost 0 bases and the J gene lost 2 bases, with 11 bases spanning the gap. This CDR3 comprises 16 residues. The CDR3 coding sequence is TGTGCCATCAGTGAGTCGATCGGGGGAACCTACAATGAGCAGTTCTTC. Its translation is CAISESIGGTYNEQFF.

V and J are TRBV6-5 and TRBJ2-2; D call uncertain. There are 12 residues in the CDR3. The germline V and J ends were trimmed by 2 bases and 7 bases, with 5 bases remaining between them. Germline CDR1 is MNHEY and CDR2 is SVGAGI. In nucleotides, the CDR3 is TGTGCCAGCAGTTACGTCGGCGGGGAGCTGTTTTTT. As protein: CASSYVGGELFF.

The chain uses TRBV6-6 and TRBJ1-1; D unclear. This CDR3 region has 14 residues. Trimming pared 6 bases from V and 4 bases from J, leaving 15 bases between. CDR1 is MNHNY, CDR2 SVGAGI, per germline (reference sequence). CDR3 DNA: TGTGCCAGCAGCCAAGGGTCTCTGGGCACTGAAGCTTTCTTT. It is translated as CASSQGSLGTEAFF.

V gene TRBV6-1 combines with J gene TRBJ2-2, with a tentative D call TRBD1 (6 bases). Trimming cost V 7 bases and J 1 base, with 7 bases left between them. Per germline, CDR1 MNHNS and CDR2 SASEGT. The CDR3 runs 13 residues. CDR3 sequence: CASTRGNTGELFF. In DNA, the CDR3 is TGTGCCAGCACCAGGGGGAACACCGGGGAGCTGTTTTTT.

This chain uses TRBV7-9 with TRBJ2-1, with D maybe TRBD1 (5 bases). Germline assignment: CDR1 SEHNR and CDR2 FQNEAQ (reference sequence). CDR3 length: 15 residues. The V and J ends lost 2 bases and 3 bases respectively, with 11 bases between them. CDR3 protein: CASSLSGILYNEQFF. The CDR3 DNA reads as TGTGCCAGCAGCTTATCAGGGATTCTCTACAATGAGCAGTTCTTC.

The rearrangement links TRBV2 to TRBJ2-4; D call uncertain. This CDR3 has 11 residues. The germline gives CDR1 SNHLY, CDR2 FYNNEI. V was cut by 4 bases and J by 15 bases, with 13 bases left in between. The DNA for the CDR3 is TGTGCCAGCAGTGTGGGCCCAATGGGGTACTTC. Translated, it gives CASSVGPMGYF. The full variable domain, in which reference TRBV2 and TRBJ2-4 provide the parts outside the CDR3, is EPEVTQTPSHQVTQMGQEVILRCVPISNHLYFYWYRQILGQKVEFLVSFYNNEISEKSEIFDDQFSVERPDGSNFTLKIRSTKLEDSAMYFCASSVGPMGYFGAGTRLSVL.

The chain carries TRBV29-1 and TRBJ1-1, with TRBD1 as a possible D gene (6 bases). Per the germline V gene, CDR1 is SQVTM and CDR2 is ANQGSEA. The V gene lost 6 bases and the J gene lost 1 base, with 12 bases spanning the gap. The CDR3 is made up of 13 amino acids. DNA of the CDR3: TGCAGCGTCCCCGGGACACGGAACACTGAAGCTTTCTTT. It specifies CSVPGTRNTEAFF.

Regarding this clone: At one end, the junction sequence differs from germline, possibly due to a read error. The same CDR3 also results from other DNA sequences found in this sample. The V call is TRBV7-9, the J call TRBJ2-1; maybe TRBD2 (6 bases). Germline CDR1 reads SEHNR; CDR2 reads FQNEAQ (reference sequence). The CDR3 totals 14 residues. CDR3 sequence: CASSLGGPHNEQFF. The CDR3 DNA is TGTGCTAGCAGCTTAGGAGGGCCCCACAATGAGCAGTTCTTC.

This clone was counted a few times. The chain couples TRBV6-5 to TRBJ2-4, with D uncertain. The CDR3 is 14 amino acids. CDR1 and CDR2 (germline): MNHEY, SVGAGI. The germline V and J ends were trimmed by 6 bases and 0 bases, with 9 bases remaining between them. The CDR3 spells CASRSKLAKNIQYF. The CDR3 region has the DNA TGTGCCAGCAGAAGCAAGCTAGCCAAAAACATTCAGTACTTC.

This clone was found once. The rearrangement links TRBV10-3 to TRBJ1-1; unclear D gene. This CDR3 region has 15 residues. Trimming removed 6 bases from V and 4 bases from J, with 18 bases in between. Germline values: CDR1 ENHRY, CDR2 SYGVKD. The CDR3 here is CAIRAPSEGGTEAFF. The CDR3 nucleotides read TGTGCCATCAGGGCCCCTTCAGAGGGAGGCACTGAAGCTTTCTTT.

There are a few counts of this clone. The chain is built from TRBV6-5 and TRBJ1-1; a possible D gene is TRBD1 (5 bases). Germline V gene lookup returns CDR1 MNHEY and CDR2 SVGAGI. The CDR3 has 15 amino acids. V was shortened by 0 bases and J by 1 base, with 9 bases between the two germline ends. The CDR3 DNA reads as TGTGCCAGCAGTTACTCGGTCCAGGGGAACACTGAAGCTTTCTTT. Amino acids: CASSYSVQGNTEAFF.

This chain links TRBV7-6 with TRBJ1-1; D possibly corresponds to TRBD1 (6 bases). Germline lookup yields CDR1 SGHVS and CDR2 FNYEAQ. This CDR3 is 13 amino acids long. The ends were cut back, 5 bases at V and 4 bases at J, with 11 bases in the middle. The CDR3: CASSPGEITEAFF. DNA of the CDR3: TGTGCCAGCAGCCCAGGGGAGATCACTGAAGCTTTCTTT.

This chain connects TRBV7-9 to TRBJ2-3; 8 bases fit TRBD2. The length of the CDR3 is 14 residues. Germline CDR1 is SEHNR and CDR2 is FQNEAQ (reference sequence). The V segment lost 8 bases and the J segment 0 bases; nucleotides outside the gene matches: 4. CDR3 in amino acids: CASGLAGSTDTQYF. The CDR3 coding sequence is TGTGCCAGCGGTCTAGCGGGTAGCACAGATACGCAGTATTTT.

The CDR3 nucleotides read TGTGCCTGGAGATTAGGGGTTTCTCGGTATGGCTACACCTTC. This translates into CAWRLGVSRYGYTF. The V gene is TRBV30, the J gene TRBJ1-2, with TRBD1 as a possible D gene (5 bases). The length of the CDR3 is 14 residues. Trimming removed 3 bases from V and 5 bases from J, with 16 bases in between. Germline V CDR1 and CDR2: GTSNPN, SVGIG (reference sequence).

This clone was recorded once. The rearrangement uses TRBV19 and TRBJ2-3; D unresolved. V lost 3 bases and J 0 bases, leaving 13 bases between the germline ends. CDR3 length: 16 amino acids. CDR1 is LNHDA, CDR2 SQIVND, per germline (reference sequence). This CDR3 is CASSIWAGSSTDTQYF. The CDR3, as DNA: TGTGCCAGTAGTATTTGGGCAGGTTCTAGCACAGATACGCAGTATTTT.

On this clone itself: One end of the junction fails to match germline, which may point to a read error. The chain carries TRBV7-2 and TRBJ1-4; a weak D match, TRBD1 (5 bases). The germline gives CDR1 SGHTA, CDR2 FQGNSA. The CDR3 has 15 residues. This chain's CDR3 is CASRLGVVANEKLFF. The CDR3 bases are TGTGCCAGCAGGTTAGGGGTAGTGGCTAATGAAAAACTGTTTTTT. Full variable domain (missing parts from reference TRBV7-2 and TRBJ1-4): GAGVSQSPSNKVTEKGKDVELRCDPISGHTALYWYRQSLGQGLEFLIYFQGNSAPDKSGLPSDRFSAERTGGSVSTLTIQRTQQEDSAVYLCASRLGVVANEKLFFGSGTQLSVL.

The gene calls are TRBV29-1 and TRBJ2-3; D not resolved. The CDR3 contains 12 residues. V lost 2 bases, J lost 8 bases, and 11 bases lay in between. Germline CDR1 and CDR2: SQVTM and ANQGSEA. The CDR3 sequence: CSVEFPGATQYF. CDR3 DNA: TGCAGCGTTGAATTCCCAGGTGCTACGCAGTATTTT.

The chain is built from TRBV9 and TRBJ1-1; D remains unclear. From germline, CDR1 is SGDLS and CDR2 YYNGEE. V was shortened by 0 bases and J by 5 bases, with 8 bases between the two germline ends. CDR3 length: 13 residues. The CDR3 DNA reads as TGTGCCAGCAGCGTAGCGGCTATTACTGAAGCTTTCTTT. This encodes CASSVAAITEAFF.

The V call is TRBV29-1, the J call TRBJ2-1; 8 bases agree with TRBD2. Germline V CDR1 and CDR2: SQVTM, ANQGSEA. The CDR3 is 13 residues long. The V gene end was trimmed by 8 bases and the J gene end by 9 bases; junction bases not matched to a gene: 12. The CDR3 region has the DNA TGCAGCTTAGGGACTAGTGGAGACGGTGAGCAGTTCTTC. This sequence encodes CSLGTSGDGEQFF.

The rearrangement uses TRBV29-1 and TRBJ1-1, with D perhaps matching TRBD1 (6 bases). The V end lost 3 bases, the J end lost 7 bases, and 15 bases lay between the germline ends. The CDR3 runs to 13 residues. Germline CDR1 SQVTM, CDR2 ANQGSEA. The CDR3 sequence: CSVEEGDRLEAFF. The CDR3 coding sequence is TGCAGCGTTGAGGAGGGAGACAGGCTTGAAGCTTTCTTT. Supplemented by reference TRBV29-1 and TRBJ1-1, the full variable domain reads SAVISQKPSRDICQRGTSLTIQCQVDSQVTMMFWYRQQPGQSLTLIATANQGSEATYESGFVIDKFPISRPNLTFSTLTVSNMSPEDSSIYLCSVEEGDRLEAFFGQGTRLTVV.

V and J are TRBV15 and TRBJ1-5; no clear D. This CDR3 is 14 amino acids long. Germline CDR1 LNHNV, CDR2 YYDKDF (reference sequence). V was clipped by 4 bases and J by 9 bases, with 16 bases between them. The CDR3 nucleotides are TGTGCCACCAGCACCGTTCGGGCCGGTGGGCCCCAGCATTTT. Translated: CATSTVRAGGPQHF.

The chain links TRBV6-1 to TRBJ2-5; no firm D call. The tail of the sequence fits TRBJ2-7 better, so the J call may be wrong. CDR3 length equals 13 residues. Germline lookup yields CDR1 MNHNS and CDR2 SASEGT. CDR3 amino acids: CASSLDLGYEQYF. The CDR3 region has the DNA TGTGCCAGCTCCCTCGACCTAGGGTACGAGCAGTACTTC.

J is TRBJ1-2 and V is TRBV14; D not resolved. The CDR3 has 13 amino acids. Trimming cost V 1 base and J 4 bases, with 7 bases left between them. Germline assignment: CDR1 SGHDN and CDR2 FVKESK. The CDR3 loop is CASSQVTSYGYTF. The DNA for the CDR3 is TGTGCCAGCAGCCAAGTTACCTCCTATGGCTACACCTTC.

V is TRBV19 and J is TRBJ1-2; 9 bases align to TRBD1. This CDR3 has 14 amino acids. Unmatched junction bases numbered 9, after V lost 5 bases and J lost 8 bases. Per the germline V gene, CDR1 is LNHDA and CDR2 is SQIVND (reference sequence). DNA for the CDR3: TGTGCCAGTAGTCTAAGCACAGGGGGCAGGGGCTACACCTTC. It specifies CASSLSTGGRGYTF.

This chain connects TRBV30 to TRBJ2-7; D possibly corresponds to TRBD1 (6 bases). The germline V and J ends were trimmed by 0 bases and 4 bases, with 13 bases remaining between them. CDR1 is GTSNPN, CDR2 SVGIG, per germline (reference sequence). The CDR3 is 14 amino acids. In nucleotides, the CDR3 is TGTGCCTGGAGTGTAAGCAGGGGCGGGTACGAGCAGTACTTC. Translated: CAWSVSRGGYEQYF. Full variable domain (remainder filled in from reference TRBV30 and TRBJ2-7): SQTIHQWPATLVQPVGSPLSLECTVEGTSNPNLYWYRQAAGRGLQLLFYSVGIGQISSEVPQNLSASRPQDRQFILSSKKLLLSDSGFYLCAWSVSRGGYEQYFGPGTRLTVT.

The J gene is TRBJ2-2, the V gene TRBV5-1, with D perhaps being TRBD1 or TRBD2 (5 bases each). Germline assignment: CDR1 SGHRS and CDR2 YFSETQ. This CDR3 is built from 15 residues. Trimming took off 7 bases at V and 0 bases at J, with 13 bases between the two ends. The CDR3 DNA reads as TGCGCCAGCGGGGGTAGTACAGCGAACACCGGGGAGCTGTTTTTT. Its translation: CASGGSTANTGELFF.

The chain joins TRBV29-1 to TRBJ1-2; no clear D. Trimming took 5 bases from V and 4 from J, leaving 5 bases between them. The CDR3 totals 10 residues. The germline V gene encodes CDR1 SQVTM and CDR2 ANQGSEA. The CDR3 DNA reads TGCAGCGTTTTTGGCTATGGCTACACCTTC. This gives the protein CSVFGYGYTF.

The V call is TRBV18, the J call TRBJ1-1, with 7 bases that match TRBD1. Germline lookup yields CDR1 KGHSH and CDR2 LQKENI. The CDR3 is made up of 15 amino acids. The junction had 5 bases not matched to a gene; V was cut back by 3 bases and J by 1 base. The CDR3 region has the DNA TGTGCCAGCTCACCTGGACAGGCAAAGAACACTGAAGCTTTCTTT. This translates into CASSPGQAKNTEAFF.